Sequencing of this TCR beta chain was carried out in a study of shared clonotypes between healthy human individuals. Study summary: Each donor contributed plates that comprised three CD4 naive, three CD4 memory, two CD8 naive and one CD8 memory.

In the study's own analysis: ImmunoSEQ sequences covered only the junction and lacked quality scores; filtering therefore differed. Repertoires were generated with immunoSEQ multiplex PCR, while TCRdb's copy carries only in-frame clones and drops some. V and J calls and clone size follow that table, whereas D and trimming were derived from the DNA. The sample lists over a million clones, 75% to 80% seen once, with 0.6% to 0.75% in the top ten. This clone was detected a few times. Distinct nucleotide sequences in the sample also encode this CDR3. Splitting the CD4+ cells yielded a CD45RA+ naive subset and a CD45RA-negative memory subset. The V end was cut by 1 base, the J end by 4 bases, with 5 bases between. CDR3 length equals 13 residues. Germline CDR1 is SGHTA and CDR2 is FQGNSA.

The sequence derives from a man between 18 and 35 years old in good health. Some clones in this sample may be carry-over from other donors' samples. The gene calls are TRBV7-2 and TRBJ1-5; D uncertain. The source material was memory CD4+ T cells from PBMCs. Subset denoted: CD45RA-negative fraction. CDR3 nucleotides: TGTGCCAGCAGCTTAGGGCGGAATCAGCCCCAGCATTTT. Amino acid sequence: CASSLGRNQPQHF.